This entry describes one T cell receptor (beta chain). This specimen comes from a study of T cell changes during pregnancy in multiple sclerosis. Measured with immunoSEQ multiplex PCR; TCRdb has only the in-frame clones, and not every one. Of tens of thousands of clones detected, just over 90% appear once; the ten largest clones hold roughly 0.44%. This CDR3 is 16 amino acids long. CDR1 and CDR2 (germline): SGHAT, FQNNGV. With V trimmed by 5 bases and J by 3 bases, 8 bases remained unmatched. The receptor was derived from a female donor with multiple sclerosis, enrolled in a pregnancy study. V is TRBV11-2 and J is TRBJ2-2; TRBD2 agrees at 8 bases. The material sequenced was CD4+ T cells from peripheral blood mononuclear cells, taken in the second trimester of pregnancy. The CDR3 region has the DNA TGTGCCAGCAGCCAAGTAGCGGGGAGGTACACCGGGGAGCTGTTTTTT. Translation gives CASSQVAGRYTGELFF.